This entry describes one T cell receptor (beta chain). The antigen is not known. Uncultured naive and memory CD4+ T cells supplied DNA for deep TCR-beta sequencing. Assay: immunoSEQ multiplex PCR; the TCRdb copy retains only in-frame clones and omits some. Counted here are about 65,000 clones, 87% occurring once; the ten biggest clones make up around 1.7%. Before the COVID-19 pandemic, during about 2011-2019, CD4+ T cells were taken from unexposed donors. This sample was included in a study of CD4 T cells in relation to SARS-CoV-2 and coronaviruses. On the study more broadly: The restricting HLA molecule for shared crossreactive spike epitopes was mapped.

Whole-study results and caveats: In approximately 70% of donors, memory CD4+ clonotypes crossrecognized SARS-CoV-2 and at least one common cold coronavirus spike. No crossreactivity against non-spike viral proteins was tested here.

The CDR3 totals 16 residues. Germline assignment: CDR1 MDHEN and CDR2 SYDVKM. V lost 2 bases, J lost 2 bases, and 15 bases lay in between. This sequence originates from a human donor in good health. Sequences were obtained from memory CD4+ T cells from PBMCs. The rearrangement joins TRBV28 to TRBJ2-5; a weak D match, TRBD2 (6 bases). CDR3 amino acids: CASSLVTRLTQETQYF. The CDR3 region has the DNA TGTGCCAGCAGTTTAGTGACTAGGCTAACTCAAGAGACCCAGTACTTC.